This TCR beta chain was captured in a study of T-cell reconstitution after alpha-beta-depleted transplantation in children. This clonotype was seen repeatedly, ten times or more. The library targeted TCRbeta and was prepared with unique molecular identifiers. Using its own MiXCR run on the PCR reads, TCRdb lists one record per CDR3 protein. Among about half a million distinct CDR3 sequences listed, about 12% were seen once. The source was PBMCs from the stem cell graft donor, collected from the stem cell graft. The sequence was collected from a human donor who donated a stem cell graft to a child with combined immunodeficiency.

CDR3 region: CASSQEVAGSNEQFF. The CDR3 region has the DNA TGCGCCAGCAGCCAAGAAGTAGCGGGGTCCAATGAGCAGTTCTTC. The V and J genes are TRBV4-3 and TRBJ2-1; 8 nucleotides match TRBD2. There are 15 residues in the CDR3. J lost 6 bases, V lost 0 bases, and 4 bases had no gene match. CDR1 is LGHNA and CDR2 is YSLEER in the germline V gene.